The 23 T cell receptor beta chains below were found in one sample sequenced in a study of cytomegalovirus exposure and HLA in healthy donors. Primers for the PCR totalled 60 Vbeta and 13 Jbeta. The table came from immunoSEQ multiplex PCR; TCRdb's copy has only in-frame clones and leaves some out. This sample has about 65,000 clones, with roughly two thirds found just once. The specimen sequenced was PBMCs. The source of these receptors is a man aged 25 to 45 in good health and CMV-seronegative.

V gene TRBV6-5 combines with J gene TRBJ1-1; no firm D call. Trimming took 5 bases from V and 4 from J, leaving 11 bases between them. CDR1 and CDR2 from the germline V gene are MNHEY and SVGAGI. The CDR3 runs 13 residues. DNA of the CDR3: TGTGCCAGCAGTCCCCGTAAGCCCACTGAAGCTTTCTTT. It encodes CASSPRKPTEAFF.

The J gene is TRBJ2-1, the V gene TRBV2; D remains ambiguous. The germline V gene has CDR1 SNHLY and CDR2 FYNNEI. Trimming removed 2 bases at V and 5 bases at J, with 13 bases between. The CDR3 length is 15 residues. The CDR3 DNA reads as TGTGCCAGCAGTGAATTGGGTGGCGGAGACAATGAGCAGTTCTTC. Its translation: CASSELGGGDNEQFF.

The chain is built from TRBV15 and TRBJ2-3; weak D call: TRBD1 (5 bases). CDR3 length equals 14 residues. The germline V gene has CDR1 LNHNV and CDR2 YYDKDF (reference sequence). V was shortened by 3 bases and J by 3 bases, with 10 bases between the two germline ends. The CDR3 DNA is TGTGCCACCAGCAGGGGTACAGGTACAGATACGCAGTATTTT. Its translation is CATSRGTGTDTQYF.

The chain uses TRBV7-8 and TRBJ2-2; possible D gene TRBD1, 5 bases. Germline V gene data show CDR1 as SGHVS and CDR2 as FQNEAQ. V was trimmed by 1 base and J by 5 bases, leaving 14 bases between them. The CDR3 has 16 amino acids. The CDR3 protein is CASSLEGSGLTGELFF. As DNA, the CDR3 is TGTGCCAGCAGCTTAGAAGGGTCAGGGTTAACCGGGGAGCTGTTTTTT.

The chain is built from TRBV13 and TRBJ1-4; no clear D. The germline V gene has CDR1 PRHDT and CDR2 FYEKMQ (reference sequence). The CDR3 runs to 15 residues. V shed 4 bases and J shed 7 bases, with 16 bases lying between them. The CDR3 here is CASSSNSLPSEKLFF. The CDR3 region has the DNA TGTGCCAGCAGCTCAAACAGCTTACCGAGTGAAAAACTGTTTTTT.

The V call is TRBV7-2, the J call TRBJ1-4, with D possibly matching TRBD1 (6 bases). CDR1 SGHTA and CDR2 FQGNSA come from the germline V gene. V lost 4 bases, J lost 3 bases, and 12 bases lay in between. CDR3 length: 15 amino acids. The CDR3 DNA sequence: TGTGCCAGCAGCTCCCCGGACAGCCCTAATGAAAAACTGTTTTTT. It encodes CASSSPDSPNEKLFF.

In its sample, this clone was seen a few times. The chain couples TRBV6-1 to TRBJ2-5; 8 bases align to TRBD2. Trimming at V came to 7 bases and at J to 4 bases, leaving 11 bases not matched to a gene. Germline V gene lookup returns CDR1 MNHNS and CDR2 SASEGT. CDR3 length equals 15 residues. CDR3 protein: CASTPGGLGGETQYF. The CDR3 DNA is TGTGCCAGCACCCCGGGGGGGCTAGGGGGAGAGACCCAGTACTTC.

This clone was seen more than once but under ten times. The rearrangement uses TRBV14 and TRBJ2-1; D unclear. With 0 bases removed from V and 4 bases from J, the gap between germline ends came to 10 bases. Germline V lookup: CDR1 SGHDN, CDR2 FVKESK. This CDR3 is 15 amino acids long. The CDR3 loop reads CASSQDQGEYNEQFF. The CDR3 DNA sequence: TGTGCCAGCAGCCAAGATCAAGGAGAATACAATGAGCAGTTCTTC.

This clone was detected a few times. The chain's CDR3 is CASSPGQETQYF. For the CDR3, the DNA is TGTGCCAGCAGTCCGGGTCAAGAGACCCAGTACTTC. The V and J genes are TRBV2 and TRBJ2-5; D remains ambiguous. CDR1 SNHLY and CDR2 FYNNEI come from the germline V gene. The CDR3 has 12 amino acids. V was clipped by 5 bases and J by 2 bases, with 6 bases between them.

The CDR3 here is CASTDLGYGYTF. Written as DNA, the CDR3 is TGTGCCAGCACGGACTTAGGCTATGGCTACACCTTC. The chain has TRBV19 and TRBJ1-2; D is uncertain. V shed 9 bases and J shed 4 bases, with 12 bases lying between them. Germline V gives CDR1 LNHDA, CDR2 SQIVND (reference sequence). The CDR3 has 12 amino acids.

The CDR3: CASSRTSGGSTDTQYF. The CDR3 DNA reads TGTGCCAGCAGCCGGACTAGCGGGGGGTCCACAGATACGCAGTATTTT. The chain uses TRBV7-2 and TRBJ2-3; 14 nucleotides align to TRBD2. V was pared by 5 bases and J by 2 bases, with 3 bases of the junction left unmatched. Germline V gene lookup returns CDR1 SGHTA and CDR2 FQGNSA. The CDR3 consists of 16 residues.

The CDR3 loop is CASSGPTGNYGYTF. CDR3 DNA: TGTGCCAGCAGTGGCCCGACAGGGAACTATGGCTACACCTTC. V and J are TRBV6-1 and TRBJ1-2; 7 nucleotides agree with TRBD1. Germline V lookup: CDR1 MNHNS, CDR2 SASEGT. The trim removed 4 bases at V and 2 bases at J, leaving 4 bases unmatched. This CDR3 is built from 14 residues.

Details on this clone: The junction does not match germline at one end; this may be a read error. Other DNA variants within this sample encode the same CDR3. The rearrangement joins TRBV6-6 to TRBJ2-7; D may be TRBD2 (5 bases). The CDR3 is made up of 14 amino acids. Germline V gene lookup returns CDR1 MNHNY and CDR2 SVGAGI (reference sequence). The CDR3 loop reads CASRDFLSSYEQYF. Written as DNA, the CDR3 is TGTGCCAGCAGGGACTTCTTAAGCTCCTACGAGCAGTACTTT.

The V gene is TRBV29-1, the J gene TRBJ1-2; 7 positions match TRBD1. CDR1 is SQVTM and CDR2 is ANQGSEA in the germline V gene. V shed 3 bases, J shed 6 bases, and the junction held 10 bases outside the gene matches. The CDR3 covers 14 residues. The CDR3 region has the DNA TGCAGCGTTGATCCCCCGACAGGGTCGAATGGCTACACCTTC. This sequence encodes CSVDPPTGSNGYTF.

This clone was recorded a few times. One junction end disagrees with the germline gene, perhaps due to a read error. The chain has TRBV7-9 and TRBJ2-2; 7 bases are shared with TRBD2. CDR1 and CDR2 from the germline V gene are SEHNR and FQNEAQ (reference sequence). CDR3 size: 13 residues. The CDR3 here is CASSFYRGGGLFF. For the CDR3, the DNA is TGTGCCAGCAGCTTCTACCGGGGCGGGGGGCTGTTTTTT.

This rearrangement joins TRBV9 to TRBJ2-7, with TRBD2 matching 8 bases. CDR1 is SGDLS, CDR2 YYNGEE, per germline. This CDR3 comprises 15 residues. The ends lost 3 bases at V and 7 bases at J; junction bases unmatched: 12. The CDR3 coding sequence is TGTGCCAGCAGCGCGGGGGGGGAGGGGAGCCGGGAGCAGTACTTC. The encoded protein is CASSAGGEGSREQYF. Drawing the rest from reference TRBV9 and TRBJ2-7, the complete variable domain is DSGVTQTPKHLITATGQRVTLRCSPRSGDLSVYWYQQSLDQGLQFLIQYYNGEERAKGNILERFSAQQFPDLHSELNLSSLELGDSALYFCASSAGGEGSREQYFGPGTRLTVT.

The rearrangement uses TRBV29-1 and TRBJ2-2; a possible D gene is TRBD1 (6 bases). This CDR3 is 13 amino acids long. V lost 7 bases to trimming and J lost 4 bases, with 13 bases between them. Germline V CDR1 and CDR2: SQVTM, ANQGSEA. The CDR3 spells CSARKGGTGELFF. CDR3 sequence (DNA): TGCAGCGCTAGGAAAGGGGGCACCGGGGAGCTGTTTTTT.

This rearrangement joins TRBV4-1 to TRBJ1-2, with D tentatively TRBD1 (6 bases). The V gene lost 0 bases and the J gene lost 4 bases, with 30 bases spanning the gap. The germline gives CDR1 MGHRA, CDR2 YSYEKL. The CDR3 totals 21 residues. The CDR3 reads CASSQDPERGGHPKDRYGYTF. The DNA of the CDR3 is TGCGCCAGCAGCCAAGATCCTGAAAGAGGGGGACACCCGAAAGACCGCTATGGCTACACCTTC.

The rearrangement links TRBV13 to TRBJ1-2; D possibly corresponds to TRBD1 (6 bases). This CDR3 is built from 14 residues. V shed 0 bases and J shed 6 bases, with 11 bases lying between them. From germline, CDR1 is PRHDT and CDR2 FYEKMQ (reference sequence). The CDR3 reads CASSLGDRRNGYTF. The CDR3 coding sequence is TGTGCCAGCAGCTTAGGCGACAGGAGAAATGGCTACACCTTC.

The chain uses TRBV13 and TRBJ2-3, with TRBD2 identical over 7 bases. Trimming at V came to 1 base and at J to 1 base, leaving 2 bases not matched to a gene. The germline gives CDR1 PRHDT, CDR2 FYEKMQ (reference sequence). The CDR3 is 15 amino acids. The CDR3: CASSLDGGGTDTQYF. CDR3 nucleotide sequence: TGTGCCAGCAGCTTAGATGGGGGGGGCACAGATACGCAGTATTTT.

V gene TRBV7-2 combines with J gene TRBJ1-1; D gene unclear. Germline V CDR1 and CDR2: SGHTA, FQGNSA. CDR3 length: 13 amino acids. V lost 5 bases to trimming and J lost 0 bases, with 7 bases between them. The CDR3 DNA reads TGTGCCAGCAGCCCTTCGGTGAACACTGAAGCTTTCTTT. Translating gives CASSPSVNTEAFF.

This clone was seen more than once but under ten times. The chain carries TRBV7-3 and TRBJ1-1, with D possibly being TRBD1 (5 bases). Germline CDR1 and CDR2: SGHTA and FQGTGA. V dropped 5 bases and J dropped 1 base, with 8 bases sitting between them. This CDR3 is built from 13 residues. The CDR3 is CASSQGRNTEAFF. CDR3 nucleotide sequence: TGTGCCAGCAGCCAGGGCAGGAACACTGAAGCTTTCTTT.

This clone was recorded only once. The chain has TRBV5-1 and TRBJ2-5, with TRBD2 matching over 9 bases. The CDR3 extends over 15 amino acids. With 7 bases clipped from V and 5 bases from J, the junction kept 12 bases outside the gene matches. The V gene's germline CDR1 is SGHRS and CDR2 YFSETQ. CDR3 sequence reads: CASRPGGGAGETQYF. CDR3 coding DNA: TGCGCCAGCCGGCCTGGCGGGGGGGCCGGGGAGACCCAGTACTTC. The full variable domain, its missing parts supplied by reference TRBV5-1 and TRBJ2-5, is KAGVTQTPRYLIKTRGQQVTLSCSPISGHRSVSWYQQTPGQGLQFLFEYFSETQRNKGNFPGRFSGRQFSNSRSEMNVSTLELGDSALYLCASRPGGGAGETQYFGPGTRLLVL.